Listed here are 18 T cell receptor beta chains from one sample, sequenced in a study of blood T cell repertoires in COVID-19. Libraries were prepared by immunoSEQ multiplex PCR; TCRdb keeps only in-frame clonotypes and omits some of them. This sample has 88,000 or so clones; approximately 86% occur once, and the top ten carry less than 9.5%. The specimen was peripheral blood. Receptors were obtained from a man aged 60-69 years with acute or convalescent COVID-19.

The chain has TRBV7-2 and TRBJ2-2, with 13 bases identical to TRBD2. Germline lookup yields CDR1 SGHTA and CDR2 FQGNSA. V was pared by 2 bases and J by 1 base, with 4 bases of the junction left unmatched. The CDR3 runs 18 residues. This chain's CDR3 is CASSLTGTSGVNTGELFF. CDR3 bases: TGTGCCAGCAGCTTAACCGGGACTAGCGGGGTGAACACCGGGGAGCTGTTTTTT. Filled out from reference TRBV7-2 and TRBJ2-2, the complete variable domain reads GAGVSQSPSNKVTEKGKDVELRCDPISGHTALYWYRQSLGQGLEFLIYFQGNSAPDKSGLPSDRFSAERTGGSVSTLTIQRTQQEDSAVYLCASSLTGTSGVNTGELFFGEGSRLTVL.

This chain uses TRBV7-2 with TRBJ1-2, with 12 positions matching TRBD1. Germline V lookup: CDR1 SGHTA, CDR2 FQGNSA. The CDR3 loop spans 19 amino acids. With 2 bases clipped from V and 2 bases from J, the junction kept 12 bases outside the gene matches. CDR3 coding DNA: TGTGCCAGCAGCTTATCCGCCTCCGGGACAGGGGGCGAAAACTATGGCTACACCTTC. Its protein product is CASSLSASGTGGENYGYTF.

The V call is TRBV28, the J call TRBJ2-1, with D tentatively TRBD1 (5 bases). This CDR3 has 15 amino acids. Germline values: CDR1 MDHEN, CDR2 SYDVKM. V was pared by 2 bases and J by 6 bases, with 14 bases between. Here the CDR3 reads CASSLAGFFFNEQFF. As DNA, the CDR3 is TGTGCCAGCAGTTTAGCAGGGTTTTTTTTCAATGAGCAGTTCTTC.

This chain links TRBV7-2 with TRBJ1-2; 7 positions match TRBD1. Germline V gives CDR1 SGHTA, CDR2 FQGNSA. The length of the CDR3 is 16 residues. Trimming at V came to 1 base and at J to 4 bases, leaving 9 bases not matched to a gene. The chain's CDR3 is CASSLVPGGVGYGYTF. The CDR3 nucleotides read TGTGCCAGCAGCTTAGTCCCAGGGGGTGTAGGCTATGGCTACACCTTC.

The V gene is TRBV13, the J gene TRBJ2-7; a weak D match, TRBD2 (5 bases). Germline V gives CDR1 PRHDT, CDR2 FYEKMQ (reference sequence). Trimming removed 0 bases at V and 6 bases at J, with 9 bases between. CDR3 length equals 13 residues. The CDR3 DNA follows: TGTGCCAGCAGCTTAGGGCTAGCTGGCGAGCAGTACTTC. Its translation is CASSLGLAGEQYF.

The rearrangement joins TRBV4-1 to TRBJ2-1; 15 bases map to TRBD2. The CDR3 has 17 residues. V gave up 4 bases and J gave up 4 bases; unmatched junction bases: 5. Germline values: CDR1 MGHRA, CDR2 YSYEKL. CDR3 region: CASSRGTSGRPYNEQFF. The CDR3, as DNA: TGCGCCAGCAGCCGAGGGACTAGCGGGAGGCCATACAATGAGCAGTTCTTC.

This clone has just a few counts. This chain joins TRBV9 and TRBJ2-2, with D unclear. V lost 0 bases and J 5 bases, leaving 8 bases between the germline ends. From germline, CDR1 is SGDLS and CDR2 YYNGEE. The CDR3 runs 14 residues. The CDR3 sequence is CASSVATQTGELFF. The CDR3 DNA sequence: TGTGCCAGCAGCGTAGCGACTCAAACCGGGGAGCTGTTTTTT.

V is TRBV29-1 and J is TRBJ1-3, with a tentative D call TRBD1 (5 bases). The V and J ends lost 5 bases and 0 bases respectively, with 17 bases between them. Germline V gene sequence: CDR1 SQVTM, CDR2 ANQGSEA. The CDR3 totals 16 residues. CDR3 residues: CSVTPAEGDSGNTIYF. In nucleotides, the CDR3 is TGCAGCGTTACACCAGCAGAAGGGGACTCTGGAAACACCATATATTTT. Full variable domain (remainder filled in from reference TRBV29-1 and TRBJ1-3): SAVISQKPSRDICQRGTSLTIQCQVDSQVTMMFWYRQQPGQSLTLIATANQGSEATYESGFVIDKFPISRPNLTFSTLTVSNMSPEDSSIYLCSVTPAEGDSGNTIYFGEGSWLTVV.

The rearrangement uses TRBV6-1 and TRBJ1-6; D is unclear. Germline loops: CDR1 MNHNS, CDR2 SASEGT. Trimming stripped 3 bases from V and 9 bases from J, with 9 bases between. The CDR3 extends over 13 amino acids. CDR3 nucleotides: TGTGCCAGCAGTGAGCAGACATTTTCACCCCTCCACTTT. Its translation: CASSEQTFSPLHF.

The chain links TRBV29-1 to TRBJ1-2, with a possible D match to TRBD1 (6 bases). Germline assignment: CDR1 SQVTM and CDR2 ANQGSEA. The CDR3 is 12 amino acids. V gave up 2 bases and J gave up 5 bases, with 9 bases separating them. The CDR3 DNA follows: TGCAGCGTTGAACTGGGGACATATGGCTACACCTTC. Amino acid sequence: CSVELGTYGYTF.

The J gene is TRBJ2-7, the V gene TRBV7-9; TRBD2 matches at 7 bases. This CDR3 is built from 15 residues. V was pared by 11 bases and J by 0 bases, with 13 bases of the junction left unmatched. Looked up from germline, CDR1 is SEHNR and CDR2 is FQNEAQ (reference sequence). The CDR3, as DNA: TGTGCCTCCCCCTTCTCGGGGGGAGGCTCCTACGAGCAGTACTTC. Its translation: CASPFSGGGSYEQYF. Looking up the rest from reference TRBV7-9 and TRBJ2-7 gives the full variable domain: DTGVSQNPRHKITKRGQNVTFRCDPISEHNRLYWYRQTLGQGPEFLTYFQNEAQLEKSRLLSDRFSAERPKGSFSTLEIQRTEQGDSAMYLCASPFSGGGSYEQYFGPGTRLTVT.

CDR3: CASSQDGRRNTEAFF. The CDR3 nucleotides read TGTGCCAGCAGCCAAGACGGGAGAAGGAACACTGAAGCTTTCTTT. J is TRBJ1-1 and V is TRBV3-1 (or the pseudogene TRBV3-2); D ambiguous. Trimming removed 0 bases from V and 1 base from J, with 9 bases in between. Germline V gene sequence: CDR1 LGHDT, CDR2 YNNKEL (reference sequence). The CDR3 extends over 15 amino acids.

The J gene is TRBJ2-7, the V gene TRBV30; no reliable D call. Trimming left V 2 bases short and J 5 bases short, with 13 bases between. The CDR3 spans 13 residues. Germline values: CDR1 GTSNPN, CDR2 SVGIG (reference sequence). The CDR3, as DNA: TGTGCCTGGAGTAAACAGAATCCCCACGAGCAGTACTTC. Amino acid sequence: CAWSKQNPHEQYF.

The chain recombines TRBV27 with TRBJ1-4; 9 nucleotides agree with TRBD1. The ends lost 4 bases at V and 8 bases at J; junction bases unmatched: 5. CDR1 and CDR2 from the germline V gene are MNHEY and SMNVEV (reference sequence). CDR3 length: 14 residues. CDR3 nucleotide sequence: TGTGCCAGCAGTTGGGACAGGGCGACGGAAAAACTGTTTTTT. The encoded protein is CASSWDRATEKLFF.

The rearrangement links TRBV6-5 to TRBJ2-7; D perhaps matches TRBD1 (6 bases). The CDR3 has 13 amino acids. Germline CDR1 is MNHEY and CDR2 is SVGAGI. The V and J ends lost 4 bases and 7 bases respectively, with 14 bases between them. This CDR3 reads CASSFRDKGEQYF. The CDR3 nucleotides are TGTGCCAGCAGTTTCAGGGACAAAGGAGAGCAGTACTTC.

The sample holds a few counts of this clone. This chain links TRBV5-4 with TRBJ1-6, with 10 bases lining up with TRBD1. Losses at the gene ends were 4 bases for V and 5 bases for J; bases not matched to a gene: 6. CDR3 length: 16 residues. The germline gives CDR1 SGHNT, CDR2 YYREEE (reference sequence). The CDR3 DNA is TGTGCCAGCAGCCTAAGGGACAGGGGAAATAATTCACCCCTCCACTTT. This encodes CASSLRDRGNNSPLHF.

The chain has TRBV12-5 and TRBJ2-7; TRBD2 agrees at 9 bases. The CDR3 spans 18 residues. The V gene end was trimmed by 6 bases and the J gene end by 4 bases; junction bases not matched to a gene: 19. Germline CDR1 reads LGHNT; CDR2 reads FRNRAP. The CDR3 sequence is CASGLAALAGRATYEQYF. The CDR3 DNA reads TGTGCTAGTGGCCTAGCGGCGCTAGCGGGACGGGCGACTTACGAGCAGTACTTC.

V usage is TRBV15 and J usage is TRBJ2-3; the D gene is possibly TRBD2 (5 bases). Germline V gene sequence: CDR1 LNHNV, CDR2 YYDKDF (reference sequence). Between the trimmed V and J ends, which lost 3 bases and 0 bases, there was a span of 7 bases. The CDR3 loop spans 14 amino acids. CDR3 coding DNA: TGTGCCACCAGCAGCCCGGGGAGCACAGATACGCAGTATTTT. It specifies CATSSPGSTDTQYF.